The rows below give T cell receptor beta chains drawn from one sample of a study of T cell changes during pregnancy in multiple sclerosis. The assay was immunoSEQ multiplex PCR, and TCRdb's table has in-frame clones only and misses some. The profile covers about 83,000 clones, with around 93% appearing a single time and roughly 4% taken by the ten largest. This material consisted of PBMCs, taken in the first trimester of pregnancy. The receptors were gathered from a female donor in good health, serving as a control in a pregnancy study. Some clones in this sample may be carry-over from other donors' samples. The CDR3 runs from the conserved cysteine through the conserved F or W. A D gene is named only where the DNA matches it firmly. Not every row has a clone size; where given, it reads once, few, many or a size class.

J: TRBJ2-2
V: TRBV28
size: NA
D: TRBD1
DNA: TGTGCCAGCAGTTTGTCAGGGGGCCATTCCCTCACCGGGGAGCTGTTTTTT
CDR3: CASSLSGGHSLTGELFF

J: TRBJ1-3
V: TRBV19
size: NA
D: NA
DNA: TGTGCCACCGAAACGGGTGGAAACACCATATATTTT
CDR3: CATETGGNTIYF

J: TRBJ2-2
V: TRBV18
size: NA
D: NA
DNA: TGTGCCAGCTCACGAGGGGGCACCGGGGAGCTGTTTTTT
CDR3: CASSRGGTGELFF

J: TRBJ1-1
V: TRBV5-4
size: NA
D: NA
DNA: TGTGCCAGCAGCTTGCCTCTTGGGACAGAAGCTTTCTTT
CDR3: CASSLPLGTEAFF

J: TRBJ2-1
V: TRBV5-1
size: NA
D: TRBD2
DNA: TGCGCCAGCAGCCGTAGCGGGGGGGCTAACAATGAGCAGTTCTTC
CDR3: CASSRSGGANNEQFF

J: TRBJ2-1
V: TRBV30
size: NA
D: NA
DNA: TGTGCCTGGAGCGGGAATTACAATGAGCAGTTCTTC
CDR3: CAWSGNYNEQFF

J: TRBJ2-2
V: TRBV28
size: NA
D: TRBD2
DNA: TGTGCCAGCAGTCCCTTGGGCGGGGGGGTACCCGGGGAGCTGTTTTTT
CDR3: CASSPLGGGVPGELFF

J: TRBJ1-5
V: TRBV21-1
size: NA
D: NA
DNA: TGTGCCAGCAGCAAGGGTGACAGGGACAGTCAGCCCCAGCATTTT
CDR3: CASSKGDRDSQPQHF

J: TRBJ1-4
V: TRBV15
size: NA
D: NA
DNA: TGTGCCACCAGCAGAGATTTGACAGATAATGAAAAACTGTTTTTT
CDR3: CATSRDLTDNEKLFF

J: TRBJ2-2
V: TRBV11-2
size: NA
D: TRBD1
DNA: TGTGCCAGCAGCGGGACAGAACCGTACACCGGGGAGCTGTTTTTT
CDR3: CASSGTEPYTGELFF

J: TRBJ2-1
V: TRBV19
size: once
D: TRBD2
DNA: TGTGCCAGTCGACTAGCGGGAGTCTACAATGAGCAGTTCTTC
CDR3: CASRLAGVYNEQFF

J: TRBJ1-3
V: TRBV5-6
size: NA
D: NA
DNA: TGTGCCAGCAGCTTGGCACAGATTGGAAACACCATATATTTT
CDR3: CASSLAQIGNTIYF

J: TRBJ1-1
V: TRBV6-1
size: NA
D: NA
DNA: TGTGCCAGCACCCGACAGCCCCGCGAAGCTTTCTTT
CDR3: CASTRQPREAFF

J: TRBJ2-3
V: TRBV13
size: once
D: TRBD2
DNA: TGTGCCAGCAGTTCCCCACGGACTAGCGGGAGGGATACGCAGTATTTT
CDR3: CASSSPRTSGRDTQYF

J: TRBJ2-3
V: TRBV7-3
size: NA
D: NA
DNA: TGTGCCAGCAGCACGAGGGGGGGCGCAGATACGCAGTATTTT
CDR3: CASSTRGGADTQYF

J: TRBJ1-2
V: TRBV27
size: NA
D: TRBD1
DNA: TGTGCCAGCAGTCCCCTCCAAGTACAGGGGCCCCAATTCTATGGCTACACCTTC
CDR3: CASSPLQVQGPQFYGYTF

J: TRBJ1-3
V: TRBV29-1
size: NA
D: NA
DNA: TGCAGCGCCTCGGGACTACTCGTCGGAAACACCATATATTTT
CDR3: CSASGLLVGNTIYF

J: TRBJ2-7
V: TRBV5-6
size: NA
D: TRBD1
DNA: TGTGCCAGCAGCTTGGCCGGGGGGACAGGGGCCTACGAGCAGTACTTC
CDR3: CASSLAGGTGAYEQYF

J: TRBJ2-1
V: TRBV7-3
size: NA
D: TRBD2
DNA: TGTGCCAGCAGACGGGGAGGGCCAAGCAATGAGCAGTTCTTC
CDR3: CASRRGGPSNEQFF

J: TRBJ2-2
V: TRBV28
size: NA
D: NA
DNA: TGTGCCACCCAGGAAGCCGGGGAGCTGTTTTTT
CDR3: CATQEAGELFF

J: TRBJ1-1
V: TRBV7-9
size: once
D: NA
DNA: TGTGCCAGCAGCTTAGCGCAGATAGGGGGACAACGGAACACTGAAGCTTTCTTT
CDR3: CASSLAQIGGQRNTEAFF

J: TRBJ2-3
V: TRBV5-4
size: NA
D: NA
DNA: TGTGCCAGCAGAGCTACGGGGGGCACAGATACGCAGTATTTT
CDR3: CASRATGGTDTQYF

J: TRBJ2-7
V: TRBV5-5
size: NA
D: TRBD2
DNA: TGTGCCAGCAGCCCCGTCAGCGGGAGAAGCTCCTACGAGCAGTACTTC
CDR3: CASSPVSGRSSYEQYF

J: TRBJ2-3
V: TRBV5-4
size: NA
D: TRBD2
DNA: TGTGCCAGCAGCCGTATTAGCGGGAGCACAGATACGCAGTATTTT
CDR3: CASSRISGSTDTQYF

J: TRBJ2-1
V: TRBV6-4
size: once
D: NA
DNA: TGTGCCAGCAGTGACTCGACATACAATGAGCAGTTCTTC
CDR3: CASSDSTYNEQFF

J: TRBJ2-3
V: TRBV6-5
size: NA
D: NA
DNA: TGTGCCAGCAGCCGGGGGGCGGGAGATACGCAGTATTTT
CDR3: CASSRGAGDTQYF

J: TRBJ2-2
V: TRBV7-2
size: NA
D: TRBD2
DNA: TGTGCCAGCAGCCCCTTAGGGACTAGCGGGAACACCGGGGAGCTGTTTTTT
CDR3: CASSPLGTSGNTGELFF

J: TRBJ2-2
V: TRBV27
size: NA
D: NA
DNA: TGTGCCAGCAGTTTAAGCAGGGAGGCCGGGGAGCTGTTTTTT
CDR3: CASSLSREAGELFF

J: TRBJ2-1
V: TRBV20-1
size: NA
D: NA
DNA: TGCAGTGTCTCACAGATGCCCCTGGGGTTCTTC
CDR3: CSVSQMPLGFF

J: TRBJ2-3
V: TRBV27
size: NA
D: NA
DNA: TGTGCCAGCAGGCAAACAGGGAGCGGTGGGACAGATACGCAGTATTTT
CDR3: CASRQTGSGGTDTQYF

J: TRBJ2-1
V: TRBV7-9
size: NA
D: TRBD1
DNA: TGTGCCAGCAGCTCTCGGACAGGGATGTGGGGTGAGCAGTTCTTC
CDR3: CASSSRTGMWGEQFF

J: TRBJ2-7
V: TRBV11-2
size: NA
D: NA
DNA: TGTGCCAGCAGCTCCTGGACTGTAACCTACGAGCAGTACTTC
CDR3: CASSSWTVTYEQYF

J: TRBJ2-1
V: TRBV5-4
size: NA
D: TRBD2
DNA: TGTGCCAGCAGCCCCGGGGGAGCGGGAGGGCAGAGGGGTAATGAGCAGTTCTTC
CDR3: CASSPGGAGGQRGNEQFF

J: TRBJ1-1
V: TRBV5-1
size: NA
D: NA
DNA: TGCGCCAGCAGCTTGGAGGGAGGTAGGAACACTGAAGCTTTCTTT
CDR3: CASSLEGGRNTEAFF

J: TRBJ2-3
V: TRBV7-2
size: NA
D: NA
DNA: TGTGCCAGCAGCCGAGACACAGATACGCAGTATTTT
CDR3: CASSRDTDTQYF

J: TRBJ2-3
V: TRBV10-3
size: NA
D: TRBD1
DNA: TGTGCCATCAGTCCACGAAGAGGGGGCGGTAGCACAGATACGCAGTATTTT
CDR3: CAISPRRGGGSTDTQYF

J: TRBJ1-2
V: TRBV7-2
size: NA
D: NA
DNA: TGTGCCAGCAGTCTAGGCAGGGGAACAGACTATGGCTACACCTTC
CDR3: CASSLGRGTDYGYTF

J: TRBJ1-2
V: TRBV28
size: NA
D: NA
DNA: TGTGCCAGCAACCTTGAGGGAGGGGGAAACTATGGCTACACCTTC
CDR3: CASNLEGGGNYGYTF

J: TRBJ2-6
V: TRBV7-2
size: NA
D: NA
DNA: TGTGCCAGCAGCCCCCCAGGGGCCAACGTCCTGACTTTC
CDR3: CASSPPGANVLTF

J: TRBJ2-3
V: TRBV7-8
size: NA
D: TRBD2
DNA: TGTGCCAGCAGCTTAGGACTAGCGGGAGGCCTACTTAGCACAGATACGCAGTATTTT
CDR3: CASSLGLAGGLLSTDTQYF

J: TRBJ2-2
V: TRBV29-1
size: NA
D: TRBD2
DNA: TGCAGCGTTAGCGGGGGGGCCTACGGGGAGCTGTTTTTT
CDR3: CSVSGGAYGELFF

J: TRBJ2-7
V: TRBV7-8
size: NA
D: NA
DNA: TGTGCCAGCAGCCTAACGGACGGGATTCTCTACGAGCAGTACTTC
CDR3: CASSLTDGILYEQYF

J: TRBJ2-1
V: TRBV19
size: NA
D: NA
DNA: TGTGCCAGTAGTGCTGGCGGGGCCTCCTACAATGAGCAGTTCTTC
CDR3: CASSAGGASYNEQFF

J: TRBJ1-1
V: TRBV5-1
size: NA
D: TRBD1
DNA: TGCGCCAGCAGCGGACAGGGGTACACTGAAGCTTTCTTT
CDR3: CASSGQGYTEAFF

J: TRBJ2-2
V: TRBV9
size: NA
D: TRBD1
DNA: TGTGCCAGCAGCCGGACAGGGGCGGAGGAGCTGTTTTTT
CDR3: CASSRTGAEELFF

J: TRBJ2-1
V: TRBV7-6
size: NA
D: NA
DNA: TGTGCCAGCGTGCCACCAGACAACAATGAGCAGTTCTTC
CDR3: CASVPPDNNEQFF

J: TRBJ2-3
V: TRBV5-1
size: NA
D: NA
DNA: TGCGCCAGCAGCTTGTCACTCACCACGGGCGGGGGCACAGATACGCAGTATTTT
CDR3: CASSLSLTTGGGTDTQYF

J: TRBJ2-2
V: TRBV5-1
size: once
D: NA
DNA: TGCGCCAGCAGCTTGGGGCTAGCAACCACCGGGGAGCTGTTTTTT
CDR3: CASSLGLATTGELFF

J: TRBJ1-5
V: TRBV5-1
size: NA
D: NA
DNA: TGCGCCAGCAGCTTGGCGGGGGACAATCAGCCCCAGCATTTT
CDR3: CASSLAGDNQPQHF

J: TRBJ2-7
V: TRBV5-1
size: NA
D: NA
DNA: TGCGCCAGCAGCTTGGGGTACAGGGACTACGAGCAGTACTTC
CDR3: CASSLGYRDYEQYF

J: TRBJ2-7
V: TRBV29-1
size: once
D: NA
DNA: TGCAGCGTTGCTGGGGACTCACCCTACGAGCAGTACTTC
CDR3: CSVAGDSPYEQYF

J: TRBJ2-3
V: TRBV19
size: NA
D: TRBD2
DNA: TGTGCCAGTAGCGCGGTGGGGGGGACAGATACGCAGTATTTT
CDR3: CASSAVGGTDTQYF

J: TRBJ2-1
V: TRBV29-1
size: once
D: TRBD1
DNA: TGCAGCGCTTATCGACAGGGACCAATTTACAGTGAGCAGTTCTTC
CDR3: CSAYRQGPIYSEQFF